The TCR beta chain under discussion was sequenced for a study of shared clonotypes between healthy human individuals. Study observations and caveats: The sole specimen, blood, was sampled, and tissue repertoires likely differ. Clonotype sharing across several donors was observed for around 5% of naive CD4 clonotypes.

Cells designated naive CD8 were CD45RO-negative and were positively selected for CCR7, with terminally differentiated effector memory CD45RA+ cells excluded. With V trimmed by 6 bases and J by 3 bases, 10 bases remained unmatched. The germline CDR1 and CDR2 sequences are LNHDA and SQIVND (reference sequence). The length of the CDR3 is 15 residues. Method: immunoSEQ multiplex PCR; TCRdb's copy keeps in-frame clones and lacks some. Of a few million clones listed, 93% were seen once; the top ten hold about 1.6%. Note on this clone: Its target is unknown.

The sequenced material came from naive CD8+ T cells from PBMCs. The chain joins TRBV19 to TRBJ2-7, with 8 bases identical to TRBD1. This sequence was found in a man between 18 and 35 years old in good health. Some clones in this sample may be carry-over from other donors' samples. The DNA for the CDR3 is TGTGCCAGTAGCGATCGGACAGGGCGTCTCTACGAGCAGTACTTC. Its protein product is CASSDRTGRLYEQYF.